This TCR beta chain was sequenced during a study of cytomegalovirus exposure and HLA in healthy donors. Study-wide results and limits: It is likely that the observed cluster of highly shared sequence variants was a sequencing artifact. In a later analysis, common viral pathogens appeared linked to several of the most significant clusters.

Concerning this clone itself: The antigen remains unidentified.

V was pared by 1 base and J by 6 bases, with 14 bases between. From germline, CDR1 is SGHAT and CDR2 FQNNGV. The CDR3 runs 15 residues. 60 Vbeta and 13 Jbeta primers were used in PCR. TCRdb's copy holds only in-frame clones and misses some; the assay was immunoSEQ multiplex PCR. This sample has about 140,000 clones, with roughly four fifths found just once. The TCR originated in a man aged 18 to 29 in good health and CMV-seropositive. This sequence joins TRBV11-2 and TRBJ2-3, with D perhaps TRBD2 (5 bases). Sequencing was carried out using PBMCs. CDR3 nucleotide sequence: TGTGCCAGCAGCTTAGGGCTAGCTGTTTGGGATACGCAGTATTTT. It translates to CASSLGLAVWDTQYF. Full variable domain (rest looked up from reference TRBV11-2 and TRBJ2-3): EAGVAQSPRYKIIEKRQSVAFWCNPISGHATLYWYQQILGQGPKLLIQFQNNGVVDDSQLPKDRFSAERLKGVDSTLKIQPAKLEDSAVYLCASSLGLAVWDTQYFGPGTRLTVL.